This record looks at one TCR beta chain sequence and its context. The target antigen is unknown. The source material, RNA transcripts, was used to amplify TCR beta CDR3 regions. First-round RT-PCR of the TCR CDR3 relied on the HTBI primer set. TCRdb passed the multiplex PCR reads through MiXCR, listing each CDR3 protein once. The repertoire includes about 480,000 distinct CDR3 sequences, 22% of them detected once, and 49% sits in the top ten. This record belongs to a study of T cells in Graves' hyperthyroidism and ophthalmopathy. Findings of the study overall: Also found in blood were most expanded thyroid clonotypes above 0.001. Model predictions of ophthalmopathy came a median approximately 6 months before onset.

The ends lost 5 bases at V and 4 bases at J; junction bases unmatched: 6. Germline CDR1 is LGHDT and CDR2 is YNNKEL (reference sequence). The CDR3 runs to 15 residues. Orbital computed tomography and thyroid ultrasound, together with serum TRAb and thyroxine and clinical symptoms, were used for diagnoses. Input material: blood. The chain links TRBV3-1 to TRBJ2-7; 12 bases map to TRBD2. The source is a woman between 70 and 85 years old with Graves' ophthalmopathy. The CDR3 sequence: CASSKRTSGVYEQYF. The CDR3, as DNA: TGTGCCAGCAGCAAACGGACTAGCGGGGTATACGAGCAGTACTTC.